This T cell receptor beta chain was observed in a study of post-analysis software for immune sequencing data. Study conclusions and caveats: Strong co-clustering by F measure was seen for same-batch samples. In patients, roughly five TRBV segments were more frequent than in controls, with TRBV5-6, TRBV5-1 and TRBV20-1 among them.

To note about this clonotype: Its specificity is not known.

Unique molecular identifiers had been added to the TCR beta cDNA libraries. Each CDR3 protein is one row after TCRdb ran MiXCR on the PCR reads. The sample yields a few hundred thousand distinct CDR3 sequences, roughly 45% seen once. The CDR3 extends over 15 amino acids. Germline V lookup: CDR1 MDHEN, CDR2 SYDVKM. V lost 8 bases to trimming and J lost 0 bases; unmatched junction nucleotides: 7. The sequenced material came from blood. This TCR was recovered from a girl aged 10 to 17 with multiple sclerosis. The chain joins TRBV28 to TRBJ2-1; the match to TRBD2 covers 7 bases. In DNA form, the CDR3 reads TGTGCCAGCTCCGGGGAGGGTGGCTCCTACAATGAGCAGTTCTTC. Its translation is CASSGEGGSYNEQFF. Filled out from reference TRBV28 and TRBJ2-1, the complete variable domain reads DVKVTQSSRYLVKRTGEKVFLECVQDMDHENMFWYRQDPGLGLRLIYFSYDVKMKEKGDIPEGYSVSREKKERFSLILESASTNQTSMYLCASSGEGGSYNEQFFGPGTRLTVL.